This entry lists 12 T cell receptor beta chains sequenced from one sample in a study of blood T cells in healthy people across ages. The second PCR ran about 6 to 11 cycles with a sample-barcoded 5' primer and J-beta primers. MiXCR was run by TCRdb on the 5' RACE reads, yielding one entry per CDR3 protein. The repertoire holds some 1.8 million distinct CDR3 sequences, about two fifths seen once, with more than 20% in the top ten. Sequences were obtained from blood. These receptors all come from a human donor in good health.

The V call is TRBV4-2, the J call TRBJ2-4; the D gene is possibly TRBD2 (6 bases). CDR3 length equals 13 residues. Trimming pared 0 bases from V and 15 bases from J, leaving 15 bases between. The germline gives CDR1 LGHNA, CDR2 YNFKEQ. The CDR3 region is CASSQEIQRVRYF. The CDR3 DNA follows: TGTGCCAGCAGCCAAGAAATTCAGCGGGTGCGGTACTTC.

This clonotype was seen a handful of times. The chain joins TRBV20-1 to TRBJ2-3, with no clear D. Trimming took 6 bases from V and 0 from J, leaving 16 bases between them. The CDR3 spans 15 residues. Germline V gene data show CDR1 as DFQATT and CDR2 as SNEGSKA (reference sequence). The DNA of the CDR3 is TGCAGTGCAGGCAAAAGGCGGTCTAGCACAGATACGCAGTATTTT. Translated: CSAGKRRSSTDTQYF.

In this sample, this clonotype turned up a few times. The CDR3 spells CASSGLLGSYEQYF. DNA of the CDR3: TGTGCCAGCAGTGGCCTTTTGGGATCCTACGAGCAGTACTTC. The V call is TRBV27, the J call TRBJ2-7; D is uncertain. Germline CDR1 reads MNHEY; CDR2 reads SMNVEV (reference sequence). The CDR3 has 14 residues. Trimming shortened V by 5 bases and J by 1 base, and 12 bases separated the two germline ends.

The V and J genes are TRBV2 and TRBJ2-3; the match to TRBD2 covers 11 bases. V lost 5 bases to trimming and J lost 4 bases; unmatched junction nucleotides: 8. Looked up from germline, CDR1 is SNHLY and CDR2 is FYNNEI. The CDR3 is 16 amino acids. In nucleotides, the CDR3 is TGTGCCAGCAGTCCCCTAGCGGGAGGTGCCGCAGATACGCAGTATTTT. Its translation is CASSPLAGGAADTQYF.

The chain recombines TRBV4-1 with TRBJ1-2; 7 nucleotides align to TRBD1. Germline V lookup: CDR1 MGHRA, CDR2 YSYEKL. CDR3 length: 15 residues. V was clipped by 3 bases and J by 2 bases; unmatched bases: 6. This chain's CDR3 is CASSHRDRINYGYTF. DNA for the CDR3: TGCGCCAGCAGCCACCGGGACAGAATAAACTATGGCTACACCTTC.

The rearrangement uses TRBV3-1 and TRBJ1-2; D is perhaps TRBD1 (6 bases). The CDR3 extends over 16 amino acids. The germline V gene encodes CDR1 LGHDT and CDR2 YNNKEL (reference sequence). The V and J ends lost 4 bases and 7 bases respectively, with 22 bases between them. The CDR3 spells CASSPWGQTGEGGYTF. For the CDR3, the DNA is TGTGCCAGCAGCCCCTGGGGCCAGACAGGCGAGGGTGGCTACACCTTC.

This clonotype has more than one count but fewer than ten. The chain recombines TRBV7-2 with TRBJ1-2; 9 positions agree with TRBD1. The CDR3 runs to 17 residues. After removal of 0 bases from V and 6 bases from J, the junction contained 11 bases not matched to a gene. Germline values: CDR1 SGHTA, CDR2 FQGNSA. The CDR3 DNA reads TGTGCCAGCAGCTTAGCCGGGACAGGGATTGGACGGGATGGCTACACCTTC. As protein: CASSLAGTGIGRDGYTF.

This clonotype was recorded once. The CDR3 region is CATSRDLWGTNEQFF. CDR3 nucleotide sequence: TGTGCCACCAGCAGAGATCTGTGGGGCACCAATGAGCAGTTCTTC. The J gene is TRBJ2-1, the V gene TRBV15; tentatively, D is TRBD1 (5 bases). Trimming pared 0 bases from V and 6 bases from J, leaving 12 bases between. The CDR3 covers 15 residues. The germline CDR1 and CDR2 sequences are LNHNV and YYDKDF (reference sequence).

Comment on this clonotype: One end of the junction is discordant with germline, which a read error may explain. CDR3 nucleotides: TGCGCCAGCAGCTTTCAAGTGGGGGACACTGAAACTTTCTTT. Encoded protein: CASSFQVGDTETFF. The V and J genes are TRBV5-1 and TRBJ1-1, with D maybe TRBD1 (6 bases). This CDR3 comprises 14 residues. Germline-derived CDR1 and CDR2 are SGHRS and YFSETQ.

This clonotype has only a few counts. V is TRBV5-1 and J is TRBJ1-2; tentative D call: TRBD1 (6 bases). V lost 0 bases to trimming and J lost 5 bases, with 11 bases between them. The V gene's germline CDR1 is SGHRS and CDR2 YFSETQ. The CDR3 is 14 amino acids. The DNA of the CDR3 is TGCGCCAGCAGCTTGGATCAGGGGCCGTATGGCTACACCTTC. Its translation is CASSLDQGPYGYTF.

This clonotype was picked up a small number of times. The chain has TRBV5-1 and TRBJ1-2; D perhaps matches TRBD1 (5 bases). CDR1 is SGHRS and CDR2 is YFSETQ in the germline V gene. This CDR3 is 14 amino acids long. V was shortened by 2 bases and J by 8 bases, with 16 bases between the two germline ends. The DNA for the CDR3 is TGCGCCAGCAGCTTCCTGGGGGATCGGGCAGGCTACACCTTC. It yields the protein CASSFLGDRAGYTF. Supplemented by reference TRBV5-1 and TRBJ1-2, the full variable domain reads KAGVTQTPRYLIKTRGQQVTLSCSPISGHRSVSWYQQTPGQGLQFLFEYFSETQRNKGNFPGRFSGRQFSNSRSEMNVSTLELGDSALYLCASSFLGDRAGYTFGSGTRLTVV.

The V gene is TRBV5-1, the J gene TRBJ1-1; D perhaps matches TRBD1 (5 bases). V was trimmed by 6 bases and J by 5 bases, leaving 20 bases between them. CDR3 length: 15 residues. Per the germline V gene, CDR1 is SGHRS and CDR2 is YFSETQ. The CDR3: CASTVGESAWTEAFF. DNA for the CDR3: TGCGCCAGCACCGTAGGGGAGTCTGCGTGGACTGAAGCTTTCTTT.